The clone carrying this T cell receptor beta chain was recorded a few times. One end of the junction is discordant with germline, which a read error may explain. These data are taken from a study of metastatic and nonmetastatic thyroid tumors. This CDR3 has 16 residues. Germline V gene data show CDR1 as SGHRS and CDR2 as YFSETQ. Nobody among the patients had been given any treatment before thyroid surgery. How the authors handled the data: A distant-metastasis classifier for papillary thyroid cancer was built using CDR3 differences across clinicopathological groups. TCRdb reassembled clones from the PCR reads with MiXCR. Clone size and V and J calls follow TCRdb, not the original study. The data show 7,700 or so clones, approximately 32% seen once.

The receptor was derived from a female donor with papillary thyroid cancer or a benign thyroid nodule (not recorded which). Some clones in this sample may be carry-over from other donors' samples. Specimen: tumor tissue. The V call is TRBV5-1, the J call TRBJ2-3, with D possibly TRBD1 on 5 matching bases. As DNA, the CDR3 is TGCGCCAGAAGCTTGGGGCGTAAACCTGGCACAGATAAGCAGTATTTT. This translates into CARSLGRKPGTDKQYF.